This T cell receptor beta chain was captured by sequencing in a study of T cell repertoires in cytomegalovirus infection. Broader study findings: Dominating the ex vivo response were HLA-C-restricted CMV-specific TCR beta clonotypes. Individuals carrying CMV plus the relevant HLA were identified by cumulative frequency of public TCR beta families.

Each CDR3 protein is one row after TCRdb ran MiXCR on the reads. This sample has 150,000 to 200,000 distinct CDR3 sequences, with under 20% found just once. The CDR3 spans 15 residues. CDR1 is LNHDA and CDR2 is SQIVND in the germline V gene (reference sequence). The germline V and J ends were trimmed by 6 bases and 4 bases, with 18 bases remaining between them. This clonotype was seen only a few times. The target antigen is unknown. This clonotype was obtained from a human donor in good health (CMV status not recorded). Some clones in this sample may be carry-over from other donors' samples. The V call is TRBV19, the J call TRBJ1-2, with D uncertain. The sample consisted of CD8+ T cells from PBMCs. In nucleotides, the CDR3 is TGTGCCAGTAGCATTTCTCTCTCCGGCGGCTATGGCTACACCTTC. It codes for CASSISLSGGYGYTF. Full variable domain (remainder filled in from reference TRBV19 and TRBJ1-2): DGGITQSPKYLFRKEGQNVTLSCEQNLNHDAMYWYRQDPGQGLRLIYYSQIVNDFQKGDIAEGYSVSREKKESFPLTVTSAQKNPTAFYLCASSISLSGGYGYTFGSGTRLTVV.